These 27 T cell receptor beta chains originate from one sample sequenced in a study of human T cells and chemical hapten exposure. Time point reported: patch test 2, 6 weeks after DPC sensitization. Treatment given: therapeutic diphenylcyclopropenone sensitization with weekly scalp DPC. Each CDR3 protein is one row after TCRdb ran MiXCR on the RACE reads. The table includes roughly 52,000 distinct CDR3 sequences, about 9.9% detected once. Material: whole blood, obtained in connection with sensitization to the hapten diphenylcyclopropenone (DPC). These receptors were collected from a woman aged 50 to 65 with alopecia areata. Some clones in this sample may be carry-over from other donors' samples.

Ten or more counts support this clonotype. The chain couples TRBV7-9 to TRBJ1-1, with 9 bases matching TRBD1. V lost 3 bases and J lost 3; bases outside the gene matches: 5. CDR3 length: 15 amino acids. CDR1 is SEHNR, CDR2 FQNEAQ, per germline (reference sequence). This CDR3 is CASSLGTGFDTEAFF. DNA of the CDR3: TGTGCCAGCAGCTTGGGGACAGGGTTCGACACTGAAGCTTTCTTT.

This clonotype was counted at least ten times. The chain recombines TRBV5-6 with TRBJ2-1; 11 nucleotides line up with TRBD2. Germline V CDR1 and CDR2: SGHDT, YYEEEE. The CDR3 contains 16 residues. The junction had 9 bases not matched to a gene; V was cut back by 4 bases and J by 6 bases. For the CDR3, the DNA is TGTGCCAGCAGCCAGCCCGGGACTAGCGGTTCCAATGAGCAGTTCTTC. This encodes CASSQPGTSGSNEQFF.

This clonotype has ten or more counts. This chain uses TRBV20-1 with TRBJ2-7; 7 positions agree with TRBD1. The V segment lost 1 base and the J segment 2 bases; nucleotides outside the gene matches: 5. The CDR3 extends over 14 amino acids. CDR1 and CDR2 (germline): DFQATT, SNEGSKA (reference sequence). CDR3 in amino acids: CSARGFTGAYEQYF. The CDR3 DNA reads TGCAGTGCTAGAGGCTTTACAGGGGCCTACGAGCAGTACTTC.

This clonotype was seen repeatedly, ten times or more. This chain uses TRBV14 with TRBJ2-3; D possibly uses TRBD1 or TRBD2 (5 bases each). The V end lost 1 base, the J end lost 1 base, and 12 bases lay between the germline ends. The CDR3 totals 16 residues. The germline V gene has CDR1 SGHDN and CDR2 FVKESK. CDR3 residues: CASSQARGSRTDTQYF. The CDR3 bases are TGTGCCAGCAGCCAAGCGAGGGGCAGTCGCACAGATACGCAGTATTTT.

This clonotype has a handful of counts. The chain uses TRBV7-2 and TRBJ2-7; D not resolved. The CDR3 loop spans 16 amino acids. Germline V lookup: CDR1 SGHTA, CDR2 FQGNSA. The V end lost 1 base, the J end lost 3 bases, and 16 bases lay between the germline ends. The DNA of the CDR3 is TGTGCCAGCAGCTTAGGGGTCGGGCAGGCGTACTACGAGCAGTACTTC. Residues: CASSLGVGQAYYEQYF.

This clonotype was found many times. The chain links TRBV7-8 to TRBJ2-3; TRBD1 matches at 7 bases. The CDR3 spans 16 residues. Germline CDR1 SGHVS, CDR2 FQNEAQ. V shed 1 base and J 4 bases; nucleotides not matched to a gene: 8. The CDR3 here is CASSLVGTALPDTQYF. The CDR3 bases are TGTGCCAGCAGCTTAGTGGGGACAGCACTCCCAGATACGCAGTATTTT.

This clonotype was counted many times. The rearrangement links TRBV5-4 to TRBJ1-1; perhaps TRBD1 as D (5 bases). This CDR3 has 16 amino acids. The germline V and J ends were trimmed by 3 bases and 2 bases, with 17 bases remaining between them. Germline CDR1 reads SGHNT; CDR2 reads YYREEE (reference sequence). CDR3 region: CASSSGGGGYNTEAFF. The CDR3 bases are TGTGCCAGCAGCTCCGGGGGGGGAGGGTATAACACTGAAGCTTTCTTT.

There are many counts of this clonotype. The V call is TRBV5-1, the J call TRBJ2-7, with D perhaps assigned TRBD1 or TRBD2 (6 bases each). Germline V gene sequence: CDR1 SGHRS, CDR2 YFSETQ. Trimming removed 4 bases at V and 0 bases at J, with 23 bases between. The CDR3 extends over 18 amino acids. The CDR3 reads CASSPTWGAATISYEQYF. In nucleotides, the CDR3 is TGCGCCAGCAGCCCTACTTGGGGGGCAGCTACTATCTCCTACGAGCAGTACTTC.

This clonotype was seen a few times. The CDR3 spells CASSLADRAGFTGELFF. Written as DNA, the CDR3 is TGCGCCAGCAGCTTGGCCGACAGGGCAGGATTCACCGGGGAGCTGTTTTTT. V and J are TRBV5-1 and TRBJ2-2; 7 nucleotides agree with TRBD1. Unmatched junction bases numbered 9, after V lost 0 bases and J lost 4 bases. This CDR3 has 17 amino acids. CDR1 is SGHRS, CDR2 YFSETQ, per germline.

This clonotype was observed a handful of times. The V and J genes are TRBV7-9 and TRBJ1-1; D gene unclear. Germline V lookup: CDR1 SEHNR, CDR2 FQNEAQ (reference sequence). CDR3 length equals 14 residues. V lost 6 bases and J 0 bases, leaving 11 bases between the germline ends. The CDR3 bases are TGTGCCAGCAGTCGGAGCCTCCTGAACACTGAAGCTTTCTTT. Amino acids: CASSRSLLNTEAFF.

This clonotype has just a few counts. The V gene is TRBV7-2, the J gene TRBJ2-5, with unresolved D. The CDR3 has 15 residues. From germline, CDR1 is SGHTA and CDR2 FQGNSA. Trimming removed 5 bases at V and 2 bases at J, with 15 bases between. CDR3 loop: CASSQYGAAQETQYF. The CDR3 nucleotides read TGTGCCAGCAGCCAATACGGCGCAGCACAAGAGACCCAGTACTTC.

CDR3 loop: CSARVGAVPAHVLTF. For the CDR3, the DNA is TGCAGTGCTAGAGTAGGGGCAGTCCCCGCGCACGTCCTGACTTTC. This chain joins TRBV20-1 and TRBJ2-6; TRBD1 is a possible D gene (5 bases). V lost 1 base to trimming and J lost 11 bases, with 18 bases between them. The CDR3 extends over 15 amino acids. In germline, CDR1 is DFQATT, CDR2 SNEGSKA (reference sequence).

This clonotype occurred a few times. The chain employs TRBV20-1 and TRBJ2-3; D remains ambiguous. The CDR3 has 16 amino acids. The V gene lost 0 bases and the J gene lost 2 bases, with 15 bases spanning the gap. Germline CDR1 DFQATT, CDR2 SNEGSKA (reference sequence). DNA of the CDR3: TGCAGTGCTAGAGATCAGTTGGCGGTTTTCACAGATACGCAGTATTTT. Translation gives CSARDQLAVFTDTQYF.

This clonotype was seen only a few times. The genes are TRBV6-2 or TRBV6-3 and TRBJ2-6; the D gene is possibly TRBD1 (6 bases). V was cut by 5 bases and J by 0 bases, with 8 bases left in between. The CDR3 is 15 amino acids. Germline V gene data show CDR1 as MNHEY and CDR2 as SVGEGT. CDR3 protein: CASSGQFSGANVLTF. As DNA, the CDR3 is TGTGCCAGCAGTGGACAGTTCTCTGGGGCCAACGTCCTGACTTTC.

This clonotype occurred many times. J is TRBJ2-6 and V is TRBV6-1, with D perhaps matching TRBD1 (6 bases). Germline V lookup: CDR1 MNHNS, CDR2 SASEGT. The CDR3 totals 14 residues. With 8 bases removed from V and 0 bases from J, the gap between germline ends came to 8 bases. The CDR3 nucleotides read TGTGCCAGCCAACAGGGCTCTGGGGCCAACGTCCTGACTTTC. Its translation: CASQQGSGANVLTF.

This clonotype has more than one count but fewer than ten. This chain uses TRBV20-1 with TRBJ2-5; D is undetermined. CDR1 is DFQATT and CDR2 is SNEGSKA in the germline V gene (reference sequence). Trimming cost V 5 bases and J 1 base, with 11 bases left between them. This CDR3 is 13 amino acids long. The DNA for the CDR3 is TGCAGTGCTCAGAAATCGGGCCAAGAGACCCAGTACTTC. It translates to CSAQKSGQETQYF.

The J gene is TRBJ2-3, the V gene TRBV29-1; 10 nucleotides line up with TRBD1. The ends lost 8 bases at V and 4 bases at J; junction bases unmatched: 9. Germline V lookup: CDR1 SQVTM, CDR2 ANQGSEA. There are 14 residues in the CDR3. The CDR3 nucleotides read TGCAGCACTTCCGGGACAGGGGATCCAGATACGCAGTATTTT. Its translation: CSTSGTGDPDTQYF.

This clonotype was seen at least ten times. This chain connects TRBV7-8 to TRBJ2-3; D possibly matches TRBD1 or TRBD2 (6 bases each). Germline V lookup: CDR1 SGHVS, CDR2 FQNEAQ. V lost 5 bases, J lost 5 bases, and 17 bases lay in between. There are 15 residues in the CDR3. Here the CDR3 reads CASSLGGAGGDTQYF. The CDR3 DNA sequence: TGTGCCAGCAGCCTAGGGGGAGCGGGTGGAGATACGCAGTATTTT. The complete variable domain, with remaining parts taken from reference TRBV7-8 and TRBJ2-3, reads GAGVSQSPRYKVAKRGQDVALRCDPISGHVSLFWYQQALGQGPEFLTYFQNEAQLDKSGLPSDRFFAERPEGSVSTLKIQRTQQEDSAVYLCASSLGGAGGDTQYFGPGTRLTVL.

This clonotype occurred a few times. This chain connects TRBV19 to TRBJ1-2; D gene unclear. V was trimmed by 7 bases and J by 4 bases, leaving 16 bases between them. This CDR3 region has 14 residues. Looked up from germline, CDR1 is LNHDA and CDR2 is SQIVND (reference sequence). In DNA form, the CDR3 reads TGTGCCAGTACCGACGTGGGTTCTGTCTATGGCTACACCTTC. Encoded protein: CASTDVGSVYGYTF. Looking up the rest from reference TRBV19 and TRBJ1-2 gives the full variable domain: DGGITQSPKYLFRKEGQNVTLSCEQNLNHDAMYWYRQDPGQGLRLIYYSQIVNDFQKGDIAEGYSVSREKKESFPLTVTSAQKNPTAFYLCASTDVGSVYGYTFGSGTRLTVV.

This clonotype was seen only a few times. The V and J genes are TRBV20-1 and TRBJ1-4; a weak D match, TRBD1 (5 bases). The V gene lost 5 bases and the J gene lost 0 bases, with 10 bases spanning the gap. Germline V gene sequence: CDR1 DFQATT, CDR2 SNEGSKA (reference sequence). This CDR3 is built from 14 residues. CDR3 bases: TGCAGTGCTCACGGGGGAGCAACTAATGAAAAACTGTTTTTT. This sequence encodes CSAHGGATNEKLFF.

This chain links TRBV11-2 with TRBJ2-7; 11 nucleotides line up with TRBD1. The CDR3 length is 20 residues. V shed 3 bases, J shed 0 bases, and the junction held 16 bases outside the gene matches. From germline, CDR1 is SGHAT and CDR2 FQNNGV. The CDR3: CASSLRISGQGADFSYEQYF. In DNA form, the CDR3 reads TGTGCCAGCAGCTTGCGGATATCCGGACAGGGGGCTGATTTCTCCTACGAGCAGTACTTC.

The genes are TRBV7-9 and TRBJ2-2; no clear D gene. The germline CDR1 and CDR2 sequences are SEHNR and FQNEAQ (reference sequence). V lost 7 bases and J lost 5, with 2 bases in between. The CDR3 has 10 amino acids. The CDR3 is CASTTGELFF. CDR3 bases: TGTGCCAGCACTACCGGGGAGCTGTTTTTT.

This clonotype was seen ten or more times. This rearrangement joins TRBV7-6 to TRBJ1-1; TRBD1 might be the D (5 bases). Deletions cut 6 bases from V and 5 bases from J, with 19 bases between. There are 15 residues in the CDR3. CDR1 SGHVS and CDR2 FNYEAQ come from the germline V gene. CDR3: CASRLFDGEGTEAFF. In nucleotides, the CDR3 is TGTGCCAGCAGACTATTCGACGGGGAGGGGACTGAAGCTTTCTTT.

This clonotype was seen a few times. V is TRBV27 and J is TRBJ2-3, with a weak D call TRBD2 (6 bases). The CDR3 contains 17 residues. Germline loops: CDR1 MNHEY, CDR2 SMNVEV (reference sequence). V lost 5 bases, J lost 4 bases, and 22 bases lay in between. The CDR3 DNA reads as TGTGCCAGCAGTCTCCGGGCTGGGACTTTCCGCCCAGATACGCAGTATTTT. This codes for CASSLRAGTFRPDTQYF.

The gene calls are TRBV28 and TRBJ1-1; possibly TRBD1 for D (5 bases). V lost 10 bases and J 7 bases, leaving 16 bases between the germline ends. The CDR3 totals 12 residues. Germline values: CDR1 MDHEN, CDR2 SYDVKM. The CDR3 loop is CATGPRQSEAFF. The CDR3 DNA reads as TGTGCCACCGGCCCCCGACAGAGTGAAGCTTTCTTT. Full variable domain (missing parts from reference TRBV28 and TRBJ1-1): DVKVTQSSRYLVKRTGEKVFLECVQDMDHENMFWYRQDPGLGLRLIYFSYDVKMKEKGDIPEGYSVSREKKERFSLILESASTNQTSMYLCATGPRQSEAFFGQGTRLTVV.

Details on this clonotype: This could be a read error, since a much larger clone is one nucleotide away. This chain joins TRBV7-9 and TRBJ2-5, with D unresolved. The ends were cut back, 4 bases at V and 5 bases at J, with 14 bases in the middle. CDR3 length equals 14 residues. The germline gives CDR1 SEHNR, CDR2 FQNEAQ (reference sequence). The CDR3 loop is CASSSLWSHETQYF. The CDR3 nucleotides read TGTGCCAGCAGCTCATTATGGTCTCACGAGACCCAGTACTTC.

This clonotype was found many times. CDR3: CASSERQNTEAFF. The CDR3 DNA reads TGTGCCAGCAGTGAGAGGCAGAACACTGAAGCTTTCTTT. This sequence joins TRBV2 and TRBJ1-1; the D is unclear. Germline CDR1 is SNHLY and CDR2 is FYNNEI. Trimming removed 3 bases at V and 1 base at J, with 6 bases between. This CDR3 has 13 amino acids.